A selection of T cell receptor beta chains follows, all from one sample in a study of neurological immune-mediated disorders. TCRdb re-analysed the 5' RACE reads in MiXCR, keeping a single row per CDR3 protein. The sample shows tens of thousands of distinct CDR3 sequences, 12% to 15% of them seen only once. Sequenced: PBMCs. These receptors originate from a woman aged 50 to 65 in good health. CDR3s include the opening cysteine and the closing phenylalanine or tryptophan. A D gene is named only where the DNA matches it firmly. Expanded clones get a size class; other rows say once, few or many, or leave the size out.

D: -; J: TRBJ2-2; size: many; V: TRBV5-1; CDR3: CASSLQSYTGELFF; DNA: TGCGCCAGCAGCTTGCAGTCCTACACCGGGGAGCTGTTTTTT
D: -; J: TRBJ2-1; size: many; V: TRBV5-1; CDR3: CASSLGSNDEQFF; DNA: TGCGCCAGCAGCCTTGGAAGTAACGATGAGCAGTTCTTC
D: TRBD2; J: TRBJ2-7; size: -; V: TRBV28; CDR3: CASRLRGSPSAQYF; DNA: TGTGCCAGCAGGCTGCGGGGGTCCCCCTCAGCGCAGTACTTC
D: -; J: TRBJ2-3; size: many; V: TRBV29-1; CDR3: CSVGMGDTSITDTQYF; DNA: TGCAGCGTTGGGATGGGGGACACCTCTATTACAGATACGCAGTATTTT
D: -; J: TRBJ2-3; size: -; V: TRBV24-1; CDR3: CATSDPACASTDTQYF; DNA: TGTGCCACCAGTGATCCAGCTTGCGCCAGCACAGATACGCAGTATTTT
D: TRBD1; J: TRBJ2-7; size: many; V: TRBV10-3; CDR3: CAISPGQGFYEQYF; DNA: TGTGCCATCAGCCCGGGACAGGGATTCTACGAGCAGTACTTC
D: -; J: TRBJ2-7; size: -; V: TRBV5-5; CDR3: CASSVTGGYGQYF; DNA: TGTGCCAGCAGCGTGACAGGAGGATACGGACAGTACTTC
D: -; J: TRBJ1-1; size: -; V: TRBV7-2; CDR3: CASSPQGPTVAFF; DNA: TGTGCCAGCAGCCCACAGGGACCCACTGTAGCTTTCTTT
D: -; J: TRBJ2-7; size: -; V: TRBV6-1; CDR3: CASIPRWGHEQYF; DNA: TGTGCCAGCATTCCAAGGTGGGGTCACGAGCAGTACTTC
D: -; J: TRBJ1-1; size: many; V: TRBV6-5; CDR3: CASSYSKNTEAFF; DNA: TGTGCCAGCAGTTACTCGAAGAACACTGAAGCTTTCTTT
D: -; J: TRBJ2-4; size: many; V: TRBV29-1; CDR3: CSASRTAIDKNIQYF; DNA: TGCAGCGCTAGTCGGACTGCCATAGACAAAAACATTCAGTACTTC
D: TRBD1; J: TRBJ2-3; size: -; V: TRBV29-1; CDR3: CSVRGQNTDTQYF; DNA: TGCAGCGTGAGGGGGCAGAACACAGATACGCAGTATTTT
D: TRBD2; J: TRBJ2-1; size: many; V: TRBV5-1; CDR3: CASSSLAGGQSEQFF; DNA: TGCGCCAGCAGCAGTCTAGCGGGGGGCCAAAGTGAGCAGTTCTTC
D: -; J: TRBJ1-4; size: -; V: TRBV20-1; CDR3: CNARDSRAGDNEEKLFF; DNA: TGCAATGCTAGAGATTCGAGGGCAGGGGATAACGAGGAAAAACTGTTTTTT
D: -; J: TRBJ2-7; size: -; V: TRBV20-1; CDR3: CSAITPVSGDYEQYF; DNA: TGCAGTGCTATCACACCTGTATCGGGAGACTACGAGCAGTACTTC
D: TRBD1; J: TRBJ2-5; size: many; V: TRBV5-1; CDR3: CASSPPGTVQETQYF; DNA: TGCGCCAGCAGCCCTCCCGGGACAGTCCAAGAGACCCAGTACTTC
D: TRBD2; J: TRBJ2-3; size: -; V: TRBV7-2; CDR3: CASSQDPGLASSTDTQYF; DNA: TGTGCCAGCAGCCAAGACCCGGGACTAGCGAGTAGCACAGATACGCAGTATTTT
D: TRBD1; J: TRBJ2-4; size: many; V: TRBV29-1; CDR3: CSVAGTGSSIQYF; DNA: TGCAGCGTTGCCGGGACAGGGTCAAGCATTCAGTACTTC
D: -; J: TRBJ2-5; size: many; V: TRBV5-1; CDR3: CASSLMVSGETQYF; DNA: TGCGCCAGCAGCTTGATGGTTAGCGGAGAGACCCAGTACTTC
D: -; J: TRBJ2-2; size: many; V: TRBV5-1; CDR3: CASNPRSVNTGELFF; DNA: TGCGCCAGCAACCCCCGGTCTGTGAACACCGGGGAGCTGTTTTTT
D: -; J: TRBJ2-2; size: many; V: TRBV11-2; CDR3: CASTPTSSSNTGELFF; DNA: TGTGCCAGCACCCCTACTAGTTCTTCGAACACCGGGGAGCTGTTTTTT
D: TRBD2; J: TRBJ2-3; size: many; V: TRBV5-1; CDR3: CASSTSGASTDTQYF; DNA: TGCGCCAGCAGCACTAGCGGGGCTAGCACAGATACGCAGTATTTT
D: -; J: TRBJ2-7; size: many; V: TRBV20-1; CDR3: CSARWGGGQSNYEQYF; DNA: TGCAGTGCTAGATGGGGGGGGGGACAGTCTAACTACGAGCAGTACTTC
D: -; J: TRBJ2-3; size: -; V: TRBV3-1; CDR3: CASSRSYDTQYF; DNA: TGTGCCAGCAGCCGATCTTACGATACGCAGTATTTT
D: -; J: TRBJ2-7; size: many; V: TRBV5-1; CDR3: CASSLQGSQDEQYF; DNA: TGCGCCAGCAGCTTACAGGGTTCCCAGGACGAGCAGTACTTC
D: -; J: TRBJ2-1; size: many; V: TRBV20-1; CDR3: CSAPLGLASSSYNEQFF; DNA: TGCAGTGCCCCCCTTGGGTTAGCGTCTAGCTCCTACAATGAGCAGTTCTTC